The present T cell receptor beta chain was sequenced within a study of shared clonotypes between healthy human individuals (dated by TCRdb to 2020 to 2021). General notes on the study: A couple of women and a few men aged 18 to 49 years were included in the cohort. For each donor, CD4 naive and CD4 memory were each run on three plates, CD8 naive on two plates, and CD8 memory on one plate. To estimate repertoire size and how much clonotypes are shared between individuals, the study performed deep sequencing of blood TCR repertoires from a handful of healthy adults. To increase sequencing depth and limit assay-specific biases, TCR repertoire library preparation and sequencing were carried out by different laboratories using diverse techniques. Per donor, leukapheresis produced somewhere between about 0.85 and 9.5 billion PBMCs. Study-level results and caveats: Because the study included only a small number of donors, the genetic and exposure-history diversity represented was limited. Larger estimated clonotype richness was generally found for naive subsets than for memory subsets. Pairwise subsampling led to the expectation that sequencing depth would affect the degree of clonotype sharing among donors. Sampling was restricted to blood, and TCR repertoires in tissues likely differ from the TCR repertoires found in blood. Rarefaction of sorted-subset datasets indicated incomplete sequencing despite the large sequencing depth. Compared with non-shared clonotypes, the clonotypes found in all four sorted-subset donors had higher generation probabilities. Across a handful of donors, around 5% of naive CD4, roughly 3.5% of naive CD8, 2.3% of memory CD4, and 0.4% to 0.45% of memory CD8 clonotypes were shared.

The donors were healthy, HIV-negative adults with no recently reported acute infections or vaccinations. Every donor was a Caucasian adult residing in Nashville, Tennessee, USA. CD4+ T cells were enriched by magnetic negative selection, after which naive cells were positively selected on CD45RA and the negative fraction was taken as the memory subset. After blood collection by leukapheresis, PBMCs were isolated using Ficoll-Histopaque density gradient centrifugation and then cryopreserved in the vapor phase of liquid nitrogen. Purity and quantity of every magnetically sorted T cell population were checked by analytical flow cytometry. From each sorted fraction, genomic DNA was isolated and quantified by UV absorbance on a Nanodrop 2000c. Concerning this clone itself: Its antigen remains undetermined. No base quality information exists; no much larger clone differs at one position.

TCR CDR3 regions were amplified from genomic DNA by multiplex PCR using the deep immunoSEQ assay. Genomic DNA extracted from each cell subset was distributed evenly over all wells of several immunoSEQ 96-well plates, and each plate served as one replicate. Each replicate PCR for sorted subsets received roughly 0.2 ug genomic DNA, equal to about 30,000 T cell genomes. Purified libraries were measured with a Qubit 3.0 fluorometer, size-checked on a Bioanalyzer 2100, and measured again with the KAPA Library Quantification kit. A separate single-read 150-cycle Illumina NextSeq 550 flow cell was used to sequence each immunoSEQ 96-well plate. Concerning the study's data processing: Because only junctional sequences without quality scores were contained in the immunoSEQ output, filtering matching that applied to full-length reads could not be performed. Sequences were annotated with PyIR, a Python wrapper for IgBLAST v1.9, using IMGT germline references to assign V/J genes and CDR3. Reads with weak V/J assignments (E-value above 1e-6), missing CDR3, stop codons, out-of-frame junctions, or ambiguous translated residues were removed. V3J clonotypes were defined as sequences sharing the same inferred V gene, J gene, and CDR3 amino acid sequence. The percentage overlap between two repertoires was calculated by dividing the number of shared unique clonotypes by the size of the smaller repertoire. RTK rarefaction, the Chao1 estimator, and Recon v2.1 estimates of unobserved clonotypes were used to assess repertoire richness. For all TCRbeta clonotypes obtained by the gDNA method from several donors, generation probabilities were computed with OLGA. Here the immuneACCESS table is served through TCRdb, limited to in-frame sequences with V and J called. Missing clones are a known gap in these copies; in checked studies unresolved V genes cover under half, and the rest lacks a known reason. V, J and clone size reflect that table, while D and trimming were determined from the DNA. This sample lists roughly 530,000 clones; roughly 95% were detected once. Of the sample, about 0.064% falls within the top ten clones.

This receptor was identified in a woman aged 25 to 39 in good health. The material sequenced was naive CD4+ T cells sorted from blood. The label giving this sample's cell subset or site can be read as: CD45RA+ positively selected.

The CDR3 region reads CAGRGDNQPQHF. The DNA is TGTGCCGGGAGGGGGGACAACCAGCCCCAGCATTTT. The rearrangement combines TRBV2 with TRBJ1-5; perhaps TRBD1 is the D gene, with 6 bases matching. The germline ends are 15 bases apart after V is trimmed by 11 bases and J by 7 bases. Including cysteine and phenylalanine, the CDR3 has 12 amino acids. Only CDR3 DNA remains: 36 bases, in frame from the first base. Reading the germline V gene gives CDR1 SNHLY and CDR2 FYNNEI. The reference TRBV2 and TRBJ1-5 proteins fill in what lies around the CDR3, so the full variable domain reads EPEVTQTPSHQVTQMGQEVILRCVPISNHLYFYWYRQILGQKVEFLVSFYNNEISEKSEIFDDQFSVERPDGSNFTLKIRSTKLEDSAMYFCAGRGDNQPQHFGDGTRLSIL.